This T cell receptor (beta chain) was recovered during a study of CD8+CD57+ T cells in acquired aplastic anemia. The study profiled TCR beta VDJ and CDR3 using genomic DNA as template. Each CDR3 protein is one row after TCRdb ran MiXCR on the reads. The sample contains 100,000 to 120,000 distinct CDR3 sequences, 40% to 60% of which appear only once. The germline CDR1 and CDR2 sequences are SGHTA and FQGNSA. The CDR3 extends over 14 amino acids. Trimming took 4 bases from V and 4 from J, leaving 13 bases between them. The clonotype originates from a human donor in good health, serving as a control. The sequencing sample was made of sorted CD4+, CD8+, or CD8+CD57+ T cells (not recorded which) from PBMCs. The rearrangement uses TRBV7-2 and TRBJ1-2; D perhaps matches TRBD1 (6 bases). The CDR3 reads CASSSRTASYGYTF. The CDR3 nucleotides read TGTGCCAGCAGCTCGAGGACAGCGAGCTATGGCTACACCTTC.